The clone carrying this T cell receptor (beta chain) was found a few times. The antigen is unknown. Treatment described: oral pan-JAK inhibitor, 5-10 mg twice daily. These data come from a study of CD8+ T cells in alopecia areata. The overall study: In an open-label trial, patients got 5 to 10 mg tofacitinib twice daily. Tofacitinib was given for 6 to 18 months, then stopped for 6 months. Overall study findings and caveats: Amid tofacitinib therapy, many expanded lesional clones stayed present in scalp and blood. Scalp clonality and expanded CD8+ clones among the top 100 fell significantly with tofacitinib.

Germline loops: CDR1 ENHRY, CDR2 SYGVKD. The CDR3 consists of 16 residues. The J segment lost 4 bases and the V segment lost 6 bases, leaving 11 bases of the junction unmatched. Extraction of RNA preceded its reverse transcription into cDNA, which served as the sequencing template. TCRdb's table, derived via immunoSEQ multiplex PCR, lists solely in-frame clones and lacks some. Of tens of thousands of clones listed, less than 70% are singletons. This clonotype was obtained from a human donor with alopecia areata. The chain has TRBV10-3 and TRBJ2-3; 9 bases are shared with TRBD1. This specimen consisted of CD8+ T cells sorted from blood, obtained at week 4, from a patient treated with tofacitinib. This chain's CDR3 is CAISRDPGQGADTQYF. Here the CDR3 DNA reads TGTGCCATCAGCCGTGATCCGGGACAGGGTGCAGATACGCAGTATTTT.